The rows below give T cell receptor beta chains drawn from one sample of a study of T cell responses to AZD1222 COVID-19 vaccine. Produced via immunoSEQ multiplex PCR; TCRdb's table is partial and in-frame only. The sample includes 99,000 or so clones, approximately 90% of them seen just once. Sample: peripheral blood, taken on day 0 of AZD1222 vaccination. The receptors were sampled from an adult in good health. The CDR3 runs from the conserved cysteine through the conserved F or W. A D gene is named only where the DNA matches it firmly. Expanded clones are given a class, and other clones once, few, many or no size at all.

clone_size: .; v_call: TRBV6-5; j_call: TRBJ2-1; d_call: .; cdr3_nt: TGTGCCAGCACAGTTGTGGGTATTCCGAATGAGCAGTTCTTC; cdr3_aa: CASTVVGIPNEQFF
clone_size: few; v_call: TRBV7-2; j_call: TRBJ1-1; d_call: TRBD1; cdr3_nt: TGTGCCAGCACCCTACAGGGGTTCACTGAAGCTTTCTTT; cdr3_aa: CASTLQGFTEAFF
clone_size: .; v_call: TRBV18; j_call: TRBJ1-1; d_call: .; cdr3_nt: TGTGCCAGCTCACCACCGGGACCCCCAGTAAGCACTGAAGCTTTCTTT; cdr3_aa: CASSPPGPPVSTEAFF
clone_size: .; v_call: TRBV11-2; j_call: TRBJ1-1; d_call: TRBD1; cdr3_nt: TGTGCCAGCAGCCGATCCTACAGGGGAACTGAAGCTTTCTTT; cdr3_aa: CASSRSYRGTEAFF
clone_size: .; v_call: TRBV19; j_call: TRBJ2-7; d_call: .; cdr3_nt: TGTGCCAGTAGGTCGGGACAAGGGCCCTACGAGCAGTACTTC; cdr3_aa: CASRSGQGPYEQYF
clone_size: .; v_call: TRBV9; j_call: TRBJ1-1; d_call: .; cdr3_nt: TGTGCCAGCAGCCCTTTAGGCTCCATGAACACTGAAGCTTTCTTT; cdr3_aa: CASSPLGSMNTEAFF
clone_size: .; v_call: TRBV7-3; j_call: TRBJ2-1; d_call: .; cdr3_nt: TGTGCCAGCAGCCGGGGTAGGGACAATGAGCAGTTCTTC; cdr3_aa: CASSRGRDNEQFF
clone_size: .; v_call: TRBV4-2; j_call: TRBJ1-2; d_call: .; cdr3_nt: TGTGCCAGCAGCCAAGAAAGGGGCTTAAACTATGGCTACACCTTC; cdr3_aa: CASSQERGLNYGYTF
clone_size: .; v_call: TRBV19; j_call: TRBJ2-7; d_call: TRBD2; cdr3_nt: TGTGCCAGTAGTACCGGGACTAACTCCTACGAGCAGTACTTC; cdr3_aa: CASSTGTNSYEQYF
clone_size: .; v_call: TRBV14; j_call: TRBJ2-2; d_call: .; cdr3_nt: TGTGCCAGCAGCCTAGTAGGAGCGGTCGGGGAGCTGTTTTTT; cdr3_aa: CASSLVGAVGELFF
clone_size: .; v_call: TRBV7-9; j_call: TRBJ2-7; d_call: TRBD2; cdr3_nt: TGTGCCAGCAGCTCCGGGACTAGCGGGATCTACGAGCAGTACTTC; cdr3_aa: CASSSGTSGIYEQYF
clone_size: .; v_call: TRBV28; j_call: TRBJ2-4; d_call: TRBD2; cdr3_nt: TGTGCCAGCAGTTTGGGGGGGAGGTACATTCAGTACTTC; cdr3_aa: CASSLGGRYIQYF
clone_size: .; v_call: TRBV18; j_call: TRBJ1-5; d_call: .; cdr3_nt: TGTGCCAGCTCGCAACGGGGTAGCAATCAGCCCCAGCATTTT; cdr3_aa: CASSQRGSNQPQHF
clone_size: .; v_call: TRBV6-5; j_call: TRBJ1-2; d_call: TRBD1; cdr3_nt: TGTGCCAGCAGTTACGACGAGGGGGCAGTTGGCTACACCTTC; cdr3_aa: CASSYDEGAVGYTF
clone_size: .; v_call: TRBV1; j_call: TRBJ2-5; d_call: .; cdr3_nt: TGCACCAGCAGCCCTGTCCGGGAACAAGAGACCCAGTACTTC; cdr3_aa: CTSSPVREQETQYF
clone_size: .; v_call: TRBV7-2; j_call: TRBJ2-1; d_call: TRBD1; cdr3_nt: TGTGCCAGCAGCGAACAGGGGCCGCCTTCCTACAATGAGCAGTTCTTC; cdr3_aa: CASSEQGPPSYNEQFF
clone_size: .; v_call: TRBV10-1; j_call: TRBJ1-1; d_call: .; cdr3_nt: TGCGCCAGCAGTGAGACAGGGCGAGATGAAGCTTTCTTT; cdr3_aa: CASSETGRDEAFF